A single sample is the source of the 15 T cell receptor beta chains below, sequenced in a study of T cell responses to AZD1222 COVID-19 vaccine. Assay used: immunoSEQ multiplex PCR; TCRdb lists only in-frame clones, some missing. The table shows 110,000 to 150,000 clones, with approximately 91% occurring only once. Sequenced material: peripheral blood, taken 28 days after the second AZD1222 dose. The receptors originated from an adult who received the AZD1222 COVID-19 vaccine.

With regard to this clone: The sample carries other DNA sequences with the same CDR3. The CDR3 region is CASSEGQVNSPLHF. In DNA, the CDR3 is TGTGCCAGCAGTGAAGGACAGGTGAATTCACCCCTCCACTTT. The chain employs TRBV6-1 and TRBJ1-6; TRBD1 might be the D (6 bases). The CDR3 spans 14 residues. V lost 1 base and J lost 7, with 8 bases in between. Germline CDR1 is MNHNS and CDR2 is SASEGT.

V usage is TRBV4-1 and J usage is TRBJ2-5; possibly TRBD1 for D (6 bases). V lost 2 bases and J lost 2, with 12 bases in between. CDR1 is MGHRA and CDR2 is YSYEKL in the germline V gene. There are 15 residues in the CDR3. CDR3 in DNA: TGCGCCAGCAGCCAACAACGCAGGGGTCAAGAGACCCAGTACTTC. Translation: CASSQQRRGQETQYF.

The chain links TRBV5-4 to TRBJ1-2, with D possibly TRBD1 on 6 matching bases. CDR3 size: 16 residues. The germline V gene has CDR1 SGHNT and CDR2 YYREEE (reference sequence). Trimming shortened V by 1 base and J by 0 bases, and 13 bases separated the two germline ends. The CDR3 bases are TGTGCCAGCAGCTTGTCTGGGGGGGCGACTAACTATGGCTACACCTTC. Translating it yields CASSLSGGATNYGYTF.

The chain has TRBV5-8 and TRBJ1-2, with TRBD1 identical over 8 bases. The CDR3 length is 13 residues. V shed 4 bases, J shed 7 bases, and the junction held 6 bases outside the gene matches. Germline CDR1 is SGHTS and CDR2 is YDEGEE. CDR3 in amino acids: CASSIDRGGGYTF. DNA for the CDR3: TGTGCCAGCAGCATCGACAGGGGCGGTGGCTACACCTTC.

The CDR3 sequence: CASSVEFRGMPGELFF. The CDR3 bases are TGTGCCAGCAGCGTAGAATTCCGCGGGATGCCCGGGGAGCTGTTTTTT. This chain uses TRBV9 with TRBJ2-2; D possibly corresponds to TRBD2 (6 bases). This CDR3 is built from 16 residues. CDR1 is SGDLS and CDR2 is YYNGEE in the germline V gene. V was trimmed by 0 bases and J by 6 bases, leaving 15 bases between them.

This chain connects TRBV6-5 to TRBJ1-1, with TRBD1 matching 7 bases. There are 13 residues in the CDR3. Germline CDR1 is MNHEY and CDR2 is SVGAGI. V shed 8 bases, J shed 2 bases, and the junction held 5 bases outside the gene matches. CDR3 region: CASWGQTNTEAFF. For the CDR3, the DNA is TGTGCCAGCTGGGGACAGACAAACACTGAAGCTTTCTTT.

The chain has TRBV25-1 and TRBJ1-1; possibly TRBD1 for D (6 bases). The CDR3 sequence is 13 residues long. V was shortened by 4 bases and J by 3 bases, with 9 bases between the two germline ends. Germline V gene data show CDR1 as MGHDK and CDR2 as SYGVNS. CDR3 nucleotide sequence: TGTGCCAGCAGTGGAACAGGGTACACTGAAGCTTTCTTT. It codes for CASSGTGYTEAFF.

The chain links TRBV4-1 to TRBJ1-5; D is perhaps TRBD1 (6 bases). Trimming pared 1 base from V and 5 bases from J, leaving 12 bases between. The CDR3 contains 15 residues. Germline V CDR1 and CDR2: MGHRA, YSYEKL. The DNA of the CDR3 is TGCGCCAGCAGCCAAGTCACGGGGGCTGATCAGCCCCAGCATTTT. It translates to CASSQVTGADQPQHF.

The rearrangement uses TRBV27 and TRBJ1-2, with 8 bases aligning to TRBD1. V lost 6 bases to trimming and J lost 6 bases; unmatched junction nucleotides: 6. Germline V gene data show CDR1 as MNHEY and CDR2 as SMNVEV (reference sequence). The CDR3 sequence is 13 residues long. CDR3 amino acids: CASSLTGEHGYTF. DNA for the CDR3: TGTGCCAGCAGCTTGACAGGGGAACATGGCTACACCTTC.

The chain combines TRBV27 with TRBJ1-4; D is ambiguous. The CDR3 spans 16 residues. The germline V gene has CDR1 MNHEY and CDR2 SMNVEV (reference sequence). V lost 5 bases and J lost 8, with 21 bases in between. CDR3 sequence (DNA): TGTGCCAGCAGTCTCACCCTACCAACTCAAAGGGAAAAACTGTTTTTT. It translates to CASSLTLPTQREKLFF.

This chain uses TRBV2 with TRBJ1-4; D is unresolved. This CDR3 contains 15 residues. Germline CDR1 reads SNHLY; CDR2 reads FYNNEI. Trimming shortened V by 7 bases and J by 6 bases, and 18 bases separated the two germline ends. In DNA form, the CDR3 reads TGTGCCAGCACCCACCTTGAGGCGAGGGATGAAAAACTGTTTTTT. Protein product: CASTHLEARDEKLFF.

Details on this clone: This specimen includes other DNA sequences encoding the same CDR3. In nucleotides, the CDR3 is TGTGCCAGCAGCGTGGGACCGAACACTGAAGCTTTCTTT. As protein: CASSVGPNTEAFF. The chain uses TRBV9 and TRBJ1-1, with D possibly matching TRBD1 (5 bases). This CDR3 is 13 amino acids long. Trimming stripped 2 bases from V and 1 base from J, with 6 bases between. Germline values: CDR1 SGDLS, CDR2 YYNGEE.

This chain connects TRBV6-1 to TRBJ1-1; D is unclear. Germline V lookup: CDR1 MNHNS, CDR2 SASEGT. V lost 2 bases, J lost 6 bases, and 13 bases lay in between. The CDR3 contains 14 residues. The CDR3 bases are TGTGCCAGCAGTGAATACGGGTCTATTTCTGAAGCTTTCTTT. Translated: CASSEYGSISEAFF.

V and J are TRBV24-1 and TRBJ2-2; D is ambiguous. Germline CDR1 and CDR2: KGHDR and SFDVKD. V gave up 4 bases and J gave up 4 bases, with 6 bases separating them. The CDR3 covers 13 residues. The chain's CDR3 is CATSEGSTGELFF. The CDR3 DNA is TGTGCCACCAGTGAGGGCTCCACCGGGGAGCTGTTTTTT.

Written as DNA, the CDR3 is TGTGCCAGCAGCTTAGTACAGGGGGCATTATACGAGCAGTACTTC. Translation gives CASSLVQGALYEQYF. The V and J genes are TRBV5-5 and TRBJ2-7; 9 nucleotides line up with TRBD1. This CDR3 has 15 amino acids. CDR1 is SGHKS, CDR2 YYEKEE, per germline (reference sequence). The trim removed 2 bases at V and 4 bases at J, leaving 7 bases unmatched.